This T cell receptor beta chain was identified in a study of blood T cell repertoires in COVID-19. The CDR3 length is 14 residues. J gave up 8 bases and V 2 bases, and 7 bases lay outside the gene matches. Germline V lookup: CDR1 SGHKS, CDR2 YYEKEE (reference sequence). Clones were read by immunoSEQ multiplex PCR, and TCRdb kept only the in-frame ones, dropping some. The profile shows fewer than 350,000 clones, roughly nine tenths of them singletons. The count of this clone is one. This chain joins TRBV5-5 and TRBJ1-2; 9 bases line up with TRBD1. Sample: peripheral blood. The sequence was obtained from a woman aged 55-70 years with COVID-19, enrolled during active disease. CDR3 coding DNA: TGTGCCAGCAGCTTAGGACAGGGGAGTTGGGGCTACACCTTC. Translated, it gives CASSLGQGSWGYTF.